The 7 T cell receptor beta chains listed next were all sequenced from one sample in a study of molecular identifiers for immune sequencing clone quantification. MiXCR was run by TCRdb on the PCR reads, yielding one entry per CDR3 protein. The sample lists 50,000 to 65,000 distinct CDR3 sequences; roughly 24% were seen once. The sample was naive CD8+ T cells from blood, with Jurkat cell RNA spiked in. As for subset: FACS-sorted CD8+CD4-CCR7+CD45RA+ naive T cells. These receptors were collected from a human donor in good health. Some libraries in this study had Jurkat cell RNA spiked in.

This clonotype has ten or more counts. The CDR3 spells CASSPRTSGGFSSYEQYF. Written as DNA, the CDR3 is TGTGCCAGCAGTCCGAGGACTAGCGGGGGCTTCAGCTCCTACGAGCAGTACTTC. This chain uses TRBV27 with TRBJ2-7, with TRBD2 matching 13 bases. V dropped 5 bases and J dropped 0; count of bases not matched to a gene: 10. Germline V gives CDR1 MNHEY, CDR2 SMNVEV (reference sequence). The CDR3 has 18 residues.

This clonotype has a handful of counts. The chain carries TRBV4-1 and TRBJ2-7; D gene ambiguous. The CDR3 is 13 amino acids. Germline loops: CDR1 MGHRA, CDR2 YSYEKL. V lost 0 bases, J lost 2 bases, and 5 bases lay in between. The CDR3 loop reads CASSQDGPYEQYF. CDR3 DNA: TGCGCCAGCAGCCAAGACGGCCCCTACGAGCAGTACTTC.

As concerns this clonotype: Just one base apart from a much larger clone, this may be a read error. CDR3 protein: CASSLGGRNEQLF. CDR3 in DNA: TGTGCCAGCAGCTTAGGCGGGAGAAATGAGCAGCTCTTC. The chain uses TRBV7-3 and TRBJ2-1; 7 bases align to TRBD2. CDR1 SGHTA and CDR2 FQGTGA come from the germline V gene. This CDR3 is built from 13 residues.

Many counts were recorded for this clonotype. V is TRBV25-1 and J is TRBJ1-1; D not resolved. The CDR3 has 16 residues. The V and J ends lost 8 bases and 4 bases respectively, with 23 bases between them. Germline-derived CDR1 and CDR2 are MGHDK and SYGVNS. The CDR3 sequence is CASHASRIRLGTEAFF. For the CDR3, the DNA is TGTGCCAGCCACGCTTCCAGGATCAGGTTGGGCACTGAAGCTTTCTTT.

To note about this clonotype: A junction boundary mismatches the germline segment, possibly from a read error. This CDR3 reads CASSLAGQSNQPRHF. The CDR3 region has the DNA TGTGCCAGCAGCTTAGCAGGTCAGTCCAATCAGCCCCGGCATTTT. The V and J genes are TRBV7-3 and TRBJ1-5; D call uncertain. From germline, CDR1 is SGHTA and CDR2 FQGTGA. The CDR3 has 15 residues.

Comments on this clonotype: Relative to the germline gene, one junction end is altered; a read error may explain this. The rearrangement joins TRBV30 to TRBJ2-3; unclear D gene. The CDR3 runs to 13 residues. The germline gives CDR1 GTSNPN, CDR2 SVGIG (reference sequence). CDR3 sequence reads: CAWSVGTTDTRYF. The CDR3 DNA sequence: TGTGCCTGGAGTGTAGGAACCACAGATACGCGGTATTTT. The full variable domain, with the rest looked up from reference TRBV30 and TRBJ2-3, is SQTIHQWPATLVQPVGSPLSLECTVEGTSNPNLYWYRQAAGRGLQLLFYSVGIGQISSEVPQNLSASRPQDRQFILSSKKLLLSDSGFYLCAWSVGTTDTRYFGPGTRLTVL.

For this clonotype: This may be a read error: a much more frequent sequence differs by one nucleotide. The V gene is TRBV20-1, the J gene TRBJ2-5, with 10 nucleotides matching TRBD1. In germline, CDR1 is DFQATT, CDR2 SNEGSKA (reference sequence). J gave up 9 bases and V 5 bases, and 15 bases lay outside the gene matches. The CDR3 extends over 15 amino acids. The CDR3 spells CSAAPGTGARKSQYF. Here the CDR3 DNA reads TGCAGTGCTGCCCCCGGGACAGGGGCCCGGAAGTCCCAGTACTTC.